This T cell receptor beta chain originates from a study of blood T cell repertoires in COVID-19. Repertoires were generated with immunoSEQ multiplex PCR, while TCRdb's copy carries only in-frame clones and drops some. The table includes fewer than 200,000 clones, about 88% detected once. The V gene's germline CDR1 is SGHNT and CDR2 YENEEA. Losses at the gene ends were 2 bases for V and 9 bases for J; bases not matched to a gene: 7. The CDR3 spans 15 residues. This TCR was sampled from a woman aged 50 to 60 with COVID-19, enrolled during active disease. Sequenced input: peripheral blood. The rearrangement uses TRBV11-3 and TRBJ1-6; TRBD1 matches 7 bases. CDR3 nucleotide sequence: TGTGCCAGCAGCTTAAACGACAGGGATGCTTCACCCCTCCACTTT. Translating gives CASSLNDRDASPLHF.